The T cell receptor beta chain described here comes from a study of T cells after yellow fever vaccination. The sample holds a few counts of this clonotype. The CDR3 has 13 residues. V was shortened by 4 bases and J by 2 bases, with 11 bases between the two germline ends. Germline CDR1 and CDR2: DFQATT and SNEGSKA (reference sequence). TCRdb called the 5' RACE reads again in MiXCR, with one record for every CDR3 protein. This table holds hundreds of thousands of distinct CDR3 sequences, roughly 6.1% found once. The sequencing used PBMCs, collected 5 days after the yellow fever booster vaccination. The clonotype comes from a man aged 25 to 45 who received the YFV17D yellow fever vaccine. The chain couples TRBV20-1 to TRBJ2-5; TRBD2 might be the D (5 bases). Here the CDR3 reads CSAKRSAQETQYF. The CDR3 DNA reads as TGCAGTGCTAAACGTAGCGCACAAGAGACCCAGTACTTC.